This TCR beta chain was recovered during a study of identical twins. Whole-study findings and limits: Potential partial confounding of zero-insertion analyses by invariant MAIT and iNKT cells was noted. Twin-shared out-of-frame alpha sequences showed excess low generation probability.

A universal primer site was created by template switching, with the cDNA bearing unique molecular identifiers. From the 5' RACE reads, TCRdb called clonotypes with MiXCR, one entry per CDR3 protein. This table has around 1.7 million distinct CDR3 sequences, less than 35% appearing once. Details on this clonotype: As yet, its antigen is unknown.

Trimming pared 5 bases from V and 3 bases from J, leaving 16 bases between. The length of the CDR3 is 16 residues. CDR1 and CDR2 from the germline V gene are SGHTA and FQGNSA. Everyone who gave samples was a healthy Caucasian. This TCR was recovered from a newborn girl in good health. The rearrangement uses TRBV7-2 and TRBJ2-2; no clear D gene. Specimen: cord blood. The CDR3 here is CASSPMSRRYTGELFF. CDR3 bases: TGTGCCAGCAGCCCGATGAGTAGAAGGTACACCGGGGAGCTGTTTTTT.